The present TCR beta chain was sequenced within a study of cytomegalovirus exposure and HLA in healthy donors. Study conclusions and caveats: CMV serostatus was the sole immune exposure data available. For most subjects, TCR beta sequences were reported to predict HLA-A and HLA-B alleles with accuracy.

This clone is a singleton in its sample. Its antigen is currently unknown. V lost 4 bases, J lost 2 bases, and 8 bases lay in between. Germline V CDR1 and CDR2: MDHEN, SYDVKM. The CDR3 has 13 residues. Amplification used 60 Vbeta primers and 13 Jbeta primers. Using immunoSEQ multiplex PCR, the repertoire was profiled, and TCRdb retains in-frame clones only, with some absent. Of roughly 130,000 clones detected, around three quarters appear once; the ten largest clones hold roughly 2.5%. The material sequenced was PBMCs. The chain joins TRBV28 to TRBJ2-5; no reliable D call. The sequence came from a man aged 30 to 45 in good health and CMV-seronegative. The CDR3: CASSSGGQETQYF. The CDR3 DNA follows: TGTGCCAGCAGTTCTGGCGGACAAGAGACCCAGTACTTC.